The 2 T cell receptor beta chains reported below all come from one sample, sequenced in a study of T cell repertoires in aging, cancer and after chemotherapy. TCR beta rearrangements were amplified from peripheral blood genomic DNA. Multiplex touch-down PCR with TRB-A/B primers amplified rearranged V-D-J TRB sequences. TCRdb reprocessed the multiplex PCR reads with MiXCR, giving one entry per CDR3 protein. Among 8,500 to 10,000 distinct CDR3 sequences listed, approximately 40% were seen once. The sample taken for sequencing was blood. These receptors were collected from a human donor in good health.

This chain connects TRBV5-6 to TRBJ1-1; 9 bases align to TRBD1. This CDR3 contains 14 residues. The ends lost 2 bases at V and 7 bases at J; junction bases unmatched: 6. Germline CDR1 reads SGHDT; CDR2 reads YYEEEE. In DNA, the CDR3 is TGTGCCAGCAGCTTTGGGACAGGGTGGGGTGAAGCTTTCTTT. Its protein is CASSFGTGWGEAFF.

The V and J genes are TRBV5-1 and TRBJ1-5; no firm D call. The CDR3 is 13 amino acids. Trimming cost V 4 bases and J 4 bases, with 9 bases left between them. Germline values: CDR1 SGHRS, CDR2 YFSETQ. The CDR3, as DNA: TGCGCCAGCAGCCTGGATGGGAATCAGCCCCAGCATTTT. Translated: CASSLDGNQPQHF. Supplemented by reference TRBV5-1 and TRBJ1-5, the full variable domain reads KAGVTQTPRYLIKTRGQQVTLSCSPISGHRSVSWYQQTPGQGLQFLFEYFSETQRNKGNFPGRFSGRQFSNSRSEMNVSTLELGDSALYLCASSLDGNQPQHFGDGTRLSIL.